The clone carrying this T cell receptor (beta chain) was detected only once. The antigen remains unidentified. Clones were read by immunoSEQ multiplex PCR, and TCRdb kept only the in-frame ones, dropping some. Among about 15,000 clones listed, 80% to 85% were seen once. Germline V gene lookup returns CDR1 SGHVS and CDR2 FQNEAQ. The V segment lost 7 bases and the J segment 5 bases; nucleotides outside the gene matches: 6. The CDR3 spans 13 residues. This specimen belongs to a study of PD-1 blockade in mismatch repair-deficient tumors. Study-wide results and caveats: Tumor-resident clones, often undetectable pretreatment in blood, expanded then contracted after pembrolizumab.

The chain links TRBV7-8 to TRBJ1-1; the match to TRBD1 covers 8 bases. The specimen was PBMCs, collected before pembrolizumab treatment. The origin of this receptor is an adult with mismatch repair-deficient cancer. DNA of the CDR3: TGTGCCAGCAACAGCAGGGGGCTTACTGAAGCTTTCTTT. Encoded protein: CASNSRGLTEAFF.